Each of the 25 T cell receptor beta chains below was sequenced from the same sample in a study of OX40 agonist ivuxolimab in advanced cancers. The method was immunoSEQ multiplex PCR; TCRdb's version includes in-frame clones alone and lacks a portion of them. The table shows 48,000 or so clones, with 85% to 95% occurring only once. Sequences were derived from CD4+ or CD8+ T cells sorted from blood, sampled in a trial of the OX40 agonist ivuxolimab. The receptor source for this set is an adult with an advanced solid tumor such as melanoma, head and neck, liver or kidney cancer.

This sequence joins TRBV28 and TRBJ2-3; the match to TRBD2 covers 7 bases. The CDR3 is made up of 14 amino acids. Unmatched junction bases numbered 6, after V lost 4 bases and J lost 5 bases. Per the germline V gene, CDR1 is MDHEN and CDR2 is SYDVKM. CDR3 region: CASSWVGREDTQYF. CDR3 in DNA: TGTGCCAGCAGTTGGGTAGGGAGGGAAGATACGCAGTATTTT.

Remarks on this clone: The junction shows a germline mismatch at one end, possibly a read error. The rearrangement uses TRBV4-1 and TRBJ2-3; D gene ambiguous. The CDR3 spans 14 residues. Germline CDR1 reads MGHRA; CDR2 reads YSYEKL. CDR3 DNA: TGTGCCAGCAGCCAAAATCAAGACGTAGATACGCAGTATTTT. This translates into CASSQNQDVDTQYF.

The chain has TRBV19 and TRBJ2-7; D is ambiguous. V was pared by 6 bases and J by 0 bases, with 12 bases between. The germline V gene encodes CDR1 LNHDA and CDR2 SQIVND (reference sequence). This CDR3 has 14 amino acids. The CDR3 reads CASSPSSISYEQYF. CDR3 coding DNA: TGTGCCAGTAGCCCGTCCAGCATCTCCTACGAGCAGTACTTC.

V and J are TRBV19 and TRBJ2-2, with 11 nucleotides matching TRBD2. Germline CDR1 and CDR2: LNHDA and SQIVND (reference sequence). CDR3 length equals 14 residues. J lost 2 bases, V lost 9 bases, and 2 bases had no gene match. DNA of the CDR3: TGTGCCAGCACTAGCGGGGGTAACACCGGGGAGCTGTTTTTT. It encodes CASTSGGNTGELFF.

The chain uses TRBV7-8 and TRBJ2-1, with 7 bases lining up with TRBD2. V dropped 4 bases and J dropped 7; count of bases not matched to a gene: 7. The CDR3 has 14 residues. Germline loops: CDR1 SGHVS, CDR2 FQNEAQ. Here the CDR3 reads CASSSTVGGNEQFF. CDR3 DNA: TGTGCCAGCAGCTCCACCGTGGGGGGGAATGAGCAGTTCTTC. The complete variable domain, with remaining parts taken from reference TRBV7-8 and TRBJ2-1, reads GAGVSQSPRYKVAKRGQDVALRCDPISGHVSLFWYQQALGQGPEFLTYFQNEAQLDKSGLPSDRFFAERPEGSVSTLKIQRTQQEDSAVYLCASSSTVGGNEQFFGPGTRLTVL.

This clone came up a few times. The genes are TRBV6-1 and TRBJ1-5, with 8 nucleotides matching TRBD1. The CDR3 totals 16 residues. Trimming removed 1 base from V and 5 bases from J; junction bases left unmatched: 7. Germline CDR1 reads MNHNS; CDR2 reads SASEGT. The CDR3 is CASSEGRGQGHQPQHF. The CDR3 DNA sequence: TGTGCCAGCAGTGAAGGCCGTGGACAGGGTCATCAGCCCCAGCATTTT.

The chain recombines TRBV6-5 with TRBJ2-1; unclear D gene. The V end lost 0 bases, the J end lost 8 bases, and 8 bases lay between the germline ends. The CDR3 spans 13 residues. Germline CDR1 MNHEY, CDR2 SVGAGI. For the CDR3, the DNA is TGTGCCAGCAGTTACTCGATAGCAGATGAGCAGTTCTTC. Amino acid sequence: CASSYSIADEQFF.

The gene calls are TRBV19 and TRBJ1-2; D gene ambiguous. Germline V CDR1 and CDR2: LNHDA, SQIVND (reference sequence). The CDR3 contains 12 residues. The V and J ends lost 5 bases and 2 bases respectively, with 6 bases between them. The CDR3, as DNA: TGTGCCAGTAGTGGGCAGAACTATGGCTACACCTTC. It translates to CASSGQNYGYTF. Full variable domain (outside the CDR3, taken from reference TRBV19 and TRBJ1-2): DGGITQSPKYLFRKEGQNVTLSCEQNLNHDAMYWYRQDPGQGLRLIYYSQIVNDFQKGDIAEGYSVSREKKESFPLTVTSAQKNPTAFYLCASSGQNYGYTFGSGTRLTVV.

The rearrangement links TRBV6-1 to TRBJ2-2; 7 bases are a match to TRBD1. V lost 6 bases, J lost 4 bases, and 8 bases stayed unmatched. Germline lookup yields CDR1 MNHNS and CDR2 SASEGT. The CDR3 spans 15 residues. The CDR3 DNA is TGTGCCAGCAGCCAAAGACAGGGAACCACCGGGGAGCTGTTTTTT. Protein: CASSQRQGTTGELFF.

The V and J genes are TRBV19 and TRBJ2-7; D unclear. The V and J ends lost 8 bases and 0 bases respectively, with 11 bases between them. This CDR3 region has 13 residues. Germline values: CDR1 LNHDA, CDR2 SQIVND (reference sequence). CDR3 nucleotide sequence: TGTGCCAGTTCGTACACGATCTCCTACGAGCAGTACTTC. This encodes CASSYTISYEQYF.

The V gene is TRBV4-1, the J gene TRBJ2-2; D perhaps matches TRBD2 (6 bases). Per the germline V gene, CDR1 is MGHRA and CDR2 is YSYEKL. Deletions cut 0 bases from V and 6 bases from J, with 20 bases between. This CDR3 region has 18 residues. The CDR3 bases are TGCGCCAGCAGCCAAGAAGGCCTAGCGAGAGTACTTTCCGGGGAGCTGTTTTTT. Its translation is CASSQEGLARVLSGELFF.

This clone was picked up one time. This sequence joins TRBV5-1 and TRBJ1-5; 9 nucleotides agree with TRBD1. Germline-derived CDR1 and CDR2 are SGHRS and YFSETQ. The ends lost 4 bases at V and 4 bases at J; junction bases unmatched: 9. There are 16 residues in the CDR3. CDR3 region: CASSPWPDRGNQPQHF. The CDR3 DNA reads TGCGCCAGCAGCCCCTGGCCGGACAGGGGTAATCAGCCCCAGCATTTT.

CDR3 bases: TGTGCCAGCGGAATCGGACGGAGCTCCTACGAGCAGTACTTC. Translation gives CASGIGRSSYEQYF. The genes are TRBV2 and TRBJ2-7; D remains unclear. Germline V gene data show CDR1 as SNHLY and CDR2 as FYNNEI. Trimming shortened V by 8 bases and J by 0 bases, and 14 bases separated the two germline ends. The CDR3 extends over 14 amino acids.

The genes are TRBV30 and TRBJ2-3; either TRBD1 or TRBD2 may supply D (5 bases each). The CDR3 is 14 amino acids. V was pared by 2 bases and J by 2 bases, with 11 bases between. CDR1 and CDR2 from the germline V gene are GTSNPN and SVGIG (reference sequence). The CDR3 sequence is CAWSPGTNTDTQYF. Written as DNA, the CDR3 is TGTGCCTGGAGTCCAGGGACGAACACAGATACGCAGTATTTT.

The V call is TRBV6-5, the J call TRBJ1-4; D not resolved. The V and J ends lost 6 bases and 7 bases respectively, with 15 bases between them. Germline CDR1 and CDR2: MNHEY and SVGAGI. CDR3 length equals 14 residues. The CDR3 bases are TGTGCCAGCAGCCGGGTCGTGGAGGGTGAAAAACTGTTTTTT. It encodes CASSRVVEGEKLFF.

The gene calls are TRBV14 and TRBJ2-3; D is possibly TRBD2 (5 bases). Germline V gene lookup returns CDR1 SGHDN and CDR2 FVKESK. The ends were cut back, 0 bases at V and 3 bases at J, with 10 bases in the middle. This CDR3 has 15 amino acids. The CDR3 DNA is TGTGCCAGCAGCCAAGACCAAGCGGATACAGATACGCAGTATTTT. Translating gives CASSQDQADTDTQYF.

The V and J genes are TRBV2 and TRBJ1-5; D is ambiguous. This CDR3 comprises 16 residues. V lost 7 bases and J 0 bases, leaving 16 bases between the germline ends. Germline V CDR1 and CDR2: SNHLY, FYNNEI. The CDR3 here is CASNLSPGDSNQPQHF. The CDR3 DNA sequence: TGTGCCAGCAACCTGAGCCCGGGAGATAGCAATCAGCCCCAGCATTTT.

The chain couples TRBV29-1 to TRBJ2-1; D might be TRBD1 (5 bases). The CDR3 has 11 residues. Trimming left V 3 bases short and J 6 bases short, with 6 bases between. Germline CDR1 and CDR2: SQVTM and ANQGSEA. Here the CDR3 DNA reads TGCAGCGTTGACAGGGTCAATGAGCAGTTCTTC. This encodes CSVDRVNEQFF.

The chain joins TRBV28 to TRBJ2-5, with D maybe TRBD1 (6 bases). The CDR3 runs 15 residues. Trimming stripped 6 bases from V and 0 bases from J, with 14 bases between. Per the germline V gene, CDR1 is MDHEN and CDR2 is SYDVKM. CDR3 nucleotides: TGTGCCAGCAGCCCACAGGGTATCGACCAAGAGACCCAGTACTTC. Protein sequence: CASSPQGIDQETQYF.

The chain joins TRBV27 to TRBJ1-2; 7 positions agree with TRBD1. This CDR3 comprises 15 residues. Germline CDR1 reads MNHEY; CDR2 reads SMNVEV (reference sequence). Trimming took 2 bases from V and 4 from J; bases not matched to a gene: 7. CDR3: CASSLQGQRSYGYTF. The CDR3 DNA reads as TGTGCCAGCAGTTTACAGGGACAGCGAAGCTATGGCTACACCTTC.

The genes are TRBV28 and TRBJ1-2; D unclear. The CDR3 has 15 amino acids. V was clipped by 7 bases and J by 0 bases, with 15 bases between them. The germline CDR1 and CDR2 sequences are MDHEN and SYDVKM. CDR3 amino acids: CASTPTGASNYGYTF. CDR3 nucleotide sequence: TGTGCCAGCACCCCAACTGGTGCATCTAACTATGGCTACACCTTC.

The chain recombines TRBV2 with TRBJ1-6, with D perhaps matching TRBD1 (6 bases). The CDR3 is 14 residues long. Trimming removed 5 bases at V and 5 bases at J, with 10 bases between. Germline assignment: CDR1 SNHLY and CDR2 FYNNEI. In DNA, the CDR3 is TGTGCCAGCAGTTGGACAGAGAATAATTCACCCCTCCACTTT. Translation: CASSWTENNSPLHF.

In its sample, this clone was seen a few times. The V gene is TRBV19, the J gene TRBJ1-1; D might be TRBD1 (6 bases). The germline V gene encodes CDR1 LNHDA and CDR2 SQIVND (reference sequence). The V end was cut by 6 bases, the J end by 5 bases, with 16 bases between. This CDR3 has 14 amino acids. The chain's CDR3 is CASSMGGASTEAFF. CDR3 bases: TGTGCCAGTAGCATGGGGGGGGCCAGTACTGAAGCTTTCTTT.

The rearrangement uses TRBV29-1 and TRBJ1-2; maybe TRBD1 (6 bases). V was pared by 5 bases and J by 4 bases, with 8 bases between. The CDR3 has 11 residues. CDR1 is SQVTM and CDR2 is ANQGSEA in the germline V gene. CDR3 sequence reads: CSVRGTYGYTF. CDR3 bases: TGCAGCGTTAGGGGGACCTATGGCTACACCTTC.

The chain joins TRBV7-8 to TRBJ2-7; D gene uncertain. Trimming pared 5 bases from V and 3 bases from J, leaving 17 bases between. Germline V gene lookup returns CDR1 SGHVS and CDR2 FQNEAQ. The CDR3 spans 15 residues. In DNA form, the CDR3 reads TGTGCCAGCAGCCCAGTACCTCCGGCAGTCTACGAGCAGTACTTC. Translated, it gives CASSPVPPAVYEQYF. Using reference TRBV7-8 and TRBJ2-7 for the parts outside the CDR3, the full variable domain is GAGVSQSPRYKVAKRGQDVALRCDPISGHVSLFWYQQALGQGPEFLTYFQNEAQLDKSGLPSDRFFAERPEGSVSTLKIQRTQQEDSAVYLCASSPVPPAVYEQYFGPGTRLTVT.